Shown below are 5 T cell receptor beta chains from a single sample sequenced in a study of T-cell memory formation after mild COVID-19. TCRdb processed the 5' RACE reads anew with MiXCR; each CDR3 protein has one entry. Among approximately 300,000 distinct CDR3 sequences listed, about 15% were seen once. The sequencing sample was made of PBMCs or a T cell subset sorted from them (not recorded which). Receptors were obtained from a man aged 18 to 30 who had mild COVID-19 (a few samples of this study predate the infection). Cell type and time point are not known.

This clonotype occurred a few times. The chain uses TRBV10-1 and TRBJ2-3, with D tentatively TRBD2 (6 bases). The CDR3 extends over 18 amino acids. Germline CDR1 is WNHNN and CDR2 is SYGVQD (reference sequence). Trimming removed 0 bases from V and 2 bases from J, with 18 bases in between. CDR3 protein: CASSESARAGLNTDTQYF. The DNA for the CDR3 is TGCGCCAGCAGTGAGTCTGCCCGGGCGGGGTTGAACACAGATACGCAGTATTTT.

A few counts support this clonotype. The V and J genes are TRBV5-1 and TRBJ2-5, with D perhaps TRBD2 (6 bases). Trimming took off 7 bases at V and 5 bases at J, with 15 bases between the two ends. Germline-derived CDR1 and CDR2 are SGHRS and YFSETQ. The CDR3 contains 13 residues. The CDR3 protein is CASHPGGGETQYF. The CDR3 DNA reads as TGCGCCAGCCACCCCGGGGGTGGTGAGACCCAGTACTTC. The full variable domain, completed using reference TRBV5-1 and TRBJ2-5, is KAGVTQTPRYLIKTRGQQVTLSCSPISGHRSVSWYQQTPGQGLQFLFEYFSETQRNKGNFPGRFSGRQFSNSRSEMNVSTLELGDSALYLCASHPGGGETQYFGPGTRLLVL.

CDR3 loop: CASSVPTSGGGNEQYF. CDR3 nucleotide sequence: TGTGCCAGCAGCGTCCCGACTAGCGGGGGGGGGAACGAGCAGTACTTC. The chain employs TRBV4-2 and TRBJ2-7; 14 positions agree with TRBD2. J was trimmed by 5 bases and V by 5 bases; bases with no gene match: 8. Looked up from germline, CDR1 is LGHNA and CDR2 is YNFKEQ. The CDR3 is made up of 16 amino acids.

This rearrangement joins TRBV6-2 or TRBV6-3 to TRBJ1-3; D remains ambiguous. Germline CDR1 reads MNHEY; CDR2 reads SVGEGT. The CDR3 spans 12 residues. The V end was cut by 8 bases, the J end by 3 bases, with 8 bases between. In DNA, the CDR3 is TGTGCCAGCTCTCGGCGTGGAAACACCATATATTTT. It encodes CASSRRGNTIYF.

CDR3 loop: CASSVGSAGPQHF. CDR3 coding DNA: TGTGCCAGCAGCGTAGGATCGGCGGGGCCCCAGCATTTT. The chain employs TRBV9 and TRBJ1-5; the D is unclear. Between the trimmed V and J ends, which lost 0 bases and 9 bases, there was a span of 10 bases. CDR3 length equals 13 residues. The germline V gene has CDR1 SGDLS and CDR2 YYNGEE.